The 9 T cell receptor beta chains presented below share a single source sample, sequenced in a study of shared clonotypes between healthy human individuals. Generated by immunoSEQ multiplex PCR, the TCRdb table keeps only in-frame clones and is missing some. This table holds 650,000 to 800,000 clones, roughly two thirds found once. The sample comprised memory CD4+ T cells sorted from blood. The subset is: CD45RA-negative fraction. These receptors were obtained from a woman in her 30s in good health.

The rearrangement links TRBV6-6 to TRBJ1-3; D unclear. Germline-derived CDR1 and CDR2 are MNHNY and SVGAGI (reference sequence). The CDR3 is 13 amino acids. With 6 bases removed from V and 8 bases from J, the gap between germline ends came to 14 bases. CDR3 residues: CASSIGPEYTIYF. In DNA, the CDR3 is TGTGCCAGCAGCATCGGCCCCGAATACACCATATATTTT.

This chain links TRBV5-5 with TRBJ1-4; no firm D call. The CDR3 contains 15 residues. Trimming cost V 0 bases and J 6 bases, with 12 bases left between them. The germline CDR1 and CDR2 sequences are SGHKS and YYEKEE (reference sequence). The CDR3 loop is CASSLANSGYEKLFF. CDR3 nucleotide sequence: TGTGCCAGCAGCTTGGCTAATTCCGGGTATGAAAAACTGTTTTTT.

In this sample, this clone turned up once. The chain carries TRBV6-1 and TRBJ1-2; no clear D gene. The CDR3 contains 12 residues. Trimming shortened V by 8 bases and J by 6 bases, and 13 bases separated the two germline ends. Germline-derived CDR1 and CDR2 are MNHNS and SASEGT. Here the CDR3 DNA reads TGTGCCAGCGGCGACCCAGGTAATGGCTACACCTTC. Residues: CASGDPGNGYTF.

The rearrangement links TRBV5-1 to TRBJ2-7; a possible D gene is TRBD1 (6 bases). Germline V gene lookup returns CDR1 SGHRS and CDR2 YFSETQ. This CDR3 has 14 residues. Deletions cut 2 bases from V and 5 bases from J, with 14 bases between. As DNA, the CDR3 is TGCGCCAGCAGCTTACAGGGTACGGGTGACGAGCAGTACTTC. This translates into CASSLQGTGDEQYF.

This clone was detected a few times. CDR3 in DNA: TGCGCCAGCAGCCAAGCCCCGGGGACAGACACTGAAGCTTTCTTT. Translation gives CASSQAPGTDTEAFF. The rearrangement uses TRBV4-1 and TRBJ1-1, with TRBD1 matching over 7 bases. The J segment lost 3 bases and the V segment lost 1 base, leaving 5 bases of the junction unmatched. Germline CDR1 reads MGHRA; CDR2 reads YSYEKL. There are 15 residues in the CDR3.

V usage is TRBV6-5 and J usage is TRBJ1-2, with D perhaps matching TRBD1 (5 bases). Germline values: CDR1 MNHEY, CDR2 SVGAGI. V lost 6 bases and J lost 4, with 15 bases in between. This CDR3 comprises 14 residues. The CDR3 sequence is CASRGSAGGYGYTF. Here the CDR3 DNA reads TGTGCCAGCAGGGGGTCGGCGGGGGGCTATGGCTACACCTTC.

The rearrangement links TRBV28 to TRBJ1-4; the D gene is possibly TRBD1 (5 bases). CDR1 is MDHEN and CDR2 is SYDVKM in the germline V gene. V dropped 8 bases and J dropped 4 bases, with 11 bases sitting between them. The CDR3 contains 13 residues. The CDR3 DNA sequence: TGTGCCAGCCAAGGGGATGGTAATGAAAAACTGTTTTTT. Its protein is CASQGDGNEKLFF.

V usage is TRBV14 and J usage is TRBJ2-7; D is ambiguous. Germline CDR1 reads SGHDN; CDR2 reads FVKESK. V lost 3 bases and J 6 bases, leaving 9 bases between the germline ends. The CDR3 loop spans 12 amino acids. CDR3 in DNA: TGTGCCAGCAGCCAGCACTCTACCGAGCAGTACTTC. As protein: CASSQHSTEQYF.

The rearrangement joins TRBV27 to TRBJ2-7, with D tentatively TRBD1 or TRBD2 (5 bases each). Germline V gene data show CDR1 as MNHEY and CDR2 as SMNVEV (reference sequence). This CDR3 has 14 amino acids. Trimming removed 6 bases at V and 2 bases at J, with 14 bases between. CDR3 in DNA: TGTGCCAGCAGCCCGTGGGACGGTCCCTACGAGCAGTACTTC. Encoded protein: CASSPWDGPYEQYF.